In its sample, the clone carrying this T cell receptor beta chain was seen many times. The data were obtained in a study of T cells in Graves' hyperthyroidism and ophthalmopathy. CDR1 and CDR2 from the germline V gene are LNHDA and SQIVND (reference sequence). This CDR3 has 11 amino acids. Trimming pared 5 bases from V and 7 bases from J, leaving 8 bases between. There were TCR beta CDR3 regions amplified from RNA transcripts. The study used the HTBI primer set for a first-round RT-PCR of the TCR CDR3. TCRdb re-derived calls from the multiplex PCR reads in MiXCR, one entry per CDR3 protein. The sample consists of 25,000 to 30,000 distinct CDR3 sequences, 40% to 55% of them appearing once.

This chain uses TRBV19 with TRBJ1-1; no clear D. The sequence was collected from a woman in her 30s with Graves' hyperthyroidism. Sequenced sample: blood. CDR3 region: CASSPGYEAFF. DNA for the CDR3: TGTGCCAGTAGTCCGGGATATGAAGCTTTCTTT.